Included here is one T cell receptor (beta chain) sequence, with context. Compared with germline, one end of the junction differs, possibly owing to a read error. The CDR3 is 16 residues long. Per the germline V gene, CDR1 is SQVTM and CDR2 is ANQGSEA. The data were taken from a study of T cells in Graves' hyperthyroidism and ophthalmopathy. The study excluded patients with uncontrolled infection, other autoimmune disease, pregnancy or lactation. Diagnostic assessment was based on clinical symptoms, serum thyroxine and TRAb, thyroid ultrasound and orbital computed tomography. TCR beta CDR3 region amplification was performed from RNA transcripts. First-round RT-PCR targeting the TCR CDR3 was performed with the HTBI primer set. Using its own MiXCR run on the multiplex PCR reads, TCRdb lists one record per CDR3 protein. The sample includes around 600,000 distinct CDR3 sequences, 45% of them seen just once.

This receptor was identified in an adult man with Graves' disease, either hyperthyroidism or ophthalmopathy (not recorded which). The chain is built from TRBV29-1 and TRBJ1-3, with TRBD1 as a possible D gene (5 bases). Sequenced sample: peripheral blood or thyroid tissue (not recorded which). The DNA of the CDR3 is TGCAGCGTTGAAGATTGGGGCGCGGGCTCTGGAGACACCATATATTTT. Amino acid sequence: CSVEDWGAGSGDTIYF.